This TCR beta chain was identified during a study of T cells in localized non-small cell lung cancer. Clones were sequenced by immunoSEQ multiplex PCR, and TCRdb holds only the in-frame ones, with some missing. Counted here are around 41,000 clones, around 83% occurring once; the ten biggest clones make up 6.5% to 9%. As regards this clone: Antigen: not known.

Study-wide results and limits: Median about 58 top-100 tumor clones were shared with paired adjacent lung. Uninvolved adjacent lung showed the highest T cell clonality, exceeding tumor.

The CDR3 extends over 15 amino acids. Losses at the gene ends were 5 bases for V and 7 bases for J; bases not matched to a gene: 8. Germline-derived CDR1 and CDR2 are MNHEY and SVGAGI. The source was peripheral blood, collected before any cancer treatment. The chain joins TRBV6-5 to TRBJ1-5, with 10 positions matching TRBD1. The sequence came from a woman aged 18-49 years with stage III lung adenocarcinoma. The CDR3 is CASSQGQGMRQPQHF. CDR3 DNA sequence: TGTGCCAGCAGTCAGGGACAGGGGATGAGGCAGCCCCAGCATTTT.